One T cell receptor beta chain is described in this entry. The sample belongs to a study of cytomegalovirus exposure and HLA in healthy donors. Vbeta (60) and Jbeta (13) primers were used in the PCR. Clones were read by immunoSEQ multiplex PCR, and TCRdb kept only the in-frame ones, dropping some. This table holds roughly 110,000 clones, 60% to 80% found once. Per the germline V gene, CDR1 is ENHRY and CDR2 is SYGVKD. Trimming removed 6 bases at V and 3 bases at J, with 14 bases between. This CDR3 has 14 residues. Specimen: PBMCs. This clonotype was sampled from a middle-aged man in good health and CMV-seronegative. The chain couples TRBV10-3 to TRBJ1-1, with a possible D match to TRBD1 (6 bases). CDR3 in amino acids: CAISQGSVDTEAFF. The CDR3, as DNA: TGTGCCATCAGCCAGGGGAGCGTGGACACTGAAGCTTTCTTT.